Described below is a single T cell receptor (beta chain) sequence and its context. Its antigen is unknown. No much larger clone exists at a distance of one base, and base qualities are not known. Genomic DNA was isolated from the sorted cells so that the TCRbeta CDR3 region could be sequenced. The immunoSEQ Assay was used to sequence the TCRbeta CDR3 regions. The immuneACCESS repertoire file appears here via TCRdb, limited to in-frame rearrangements. These files lack a portion of the clones; in checked studies, under half of the deficit traces to unresolved V genes, and the cause of the others is not known. Counted in this sample were around 27,000 clones; more than 60% of them appeared once. In total, the top ten clones hold 14% of the sample. These data belong to a study of OX40 agonist ivuxolimab in advanced cancers. About the study as a whole: Ivuxolimab was an agonistic, fully human IgG2 monoclonal antibody directed against OX40 (CD134), a costimulatory receptor. Partial responses occurred in three dose-escalation patients: two with cutaneous melanoma and one with hepatocellular carcinoma. Patients were allowed to have had prior anti-PD-1, anti-PD-L1 or anti-CTLA-4 therapy, and around two fifths of the dose-escalation patients had been treated with checkpoint inhibitors. A male proportion of roughly 85% and a mean age of approximately 60 years, ranging from 23 to 79, were recorded for the dose-escalation cohort. Intravenous ivuxolimab was administered to patients every 2 weeks at six dose levels: 0.01, 0.1, 0.3, 1.5, 3 and 10 mg/kg. Of the approximately 53 patients in dose escalation, about 20 had hepatocellular carcinoma, about 15 had melanoma, 9 had renal cell carcinoma and 9 had head and neck cancer. Peripheral TCRbeta sequencing aimed to test whether ivuxolimab altered TCR sequence diversity and caused clonal T-cell expansion. The paper reports the monotherapy dose-escalation portion (N of about 47 patients) of the phase I ivuxolimab trial.

Overall results and qualifications from the work: After ivuxolimab, CD8+ T cells had more expanded clones than CD4+ T cells on average. Low levels of normalized T-cell clonal expansion were also shown by some nonresponding patients. In the 0.1-3.0 mg/kg groups, partial responders were among the patients with the lowest normalized peripheral clonal expansion, particularly in CD8+ T cells. At doses of 0.1 to 3.0 mg/kg, clonal expansion of both CD4+ and CD8+ T cells in blood was seen between baseline and week 6. Antigen specificity was not determined for the clonally expanded peripheral T cells.

The trial excluded patients who had a history of autoimmune disease or who were on systemic immunosuppression. Peripheral blood for TCR sequencing was drawn from every dose cohort at baseline, at cycle 4 day 1 and at cycle 7 day 1. The samples were drawn from a first-in-human, open-label, multicenter phase I dose-escalation trial of ivuxolimab. Adults with locally advanced or metastatic melanoma, renal cell, hepatocellular, or head and neck squamous cell carcinoma were enrolled in the trial. Before TCR sequencing, CD4+ and CD8+ T cells were separately sorted from peripheral blood. The receptor was derived from an adult with an advanced solid tumor such as melanoma, head and neck, liver or kidney cancer. This sample comprised CD4+ or CD8+ T cells sorted from blood, obtained in a trial of the OX40 agonist ivuxolimab.

The nucleotide sequence is TGTGCCAGCAGCCCGACCGGGACAGGGTTTATTGAGACCCAGTACTTC. Its protein is CASSPTGTGFIETQYF. Recombination linked TRBV7-9 to TRBJ2-5, and TRBD1 aligns with 9 junction nucleotides. After removal of 5 bases from V and 5 bases from J, the junction retains 12 bases not matched to a gene. The CDR3 contains 16 residues, cysteine and phenylalanine counted. The DNA shown is the 48-base CDR3, in frame from base 1. For CDR1 and CDR2, the germline V gene (reference sequence) lists SEHNR and FQNEAQ.